The rows below give T cell receptor beta chains drawn from one sample of a study of cytomegalovirus exposure and HLA in healthy donors. Profiling relied on immunoSEQ multiplex PCR, and the TCRdb table lists in-frame clones only, not all of them. The table has some 150,000 clones, roughly 78% seen once. The material sequenced was PBMCs. These receptors all come from a man between 50 and 59 years old in good health and CMV-seropositive. Both conserved end residues are part of each CDR3. D genes are given only for firm matches. Clone size appears in some rows only: once, few, many, or a class for an expanded clone.

CDR3 DNA,CDR3 protein,J gene,V gene,clone size,D gene
TGTGCCAGCAGATCATTTAGGGAGGCCGAGACCCAGTACTTC,CASRSFREAETQYF,TRBJ2-5,TRBV5-5,.,.
TGTGCCAGCAGTGAAGCGCTTCCCGGGACAGGATCCTACGAGCAGTACTTC,CASSEALPGTGSYEQYF,TRBJ2-7,TRBV6-1,.,TRBD1
TGCGCCAGCAGCTTGAGGGGTGGCTCCTACGAGCAGTACTTC,CASSLRGGSYEQYF,TRBJ2-7,TRBV5-1,.,.
TGTGCCAGCAGCCAAGTAGGGAGCACTGAAGCTTTCTTT,CASSQVGSTEAFF,TRBJ1-1,TRBV14,.,.
TGTGCCAGCAGCTGGGAGGGACAGGGAGGAAACACCATATATTTT,CASSWEGQGGNTIYF,TRBJ1-3,TRBV5-5,.,TRBD1
TGCAGTGCTAGAGGGCATCAGCCCCAGCATTTT,CSARGHQPQHF,TRBJ1-5,TRBV20-1,.,.
TGTGCCAGCAGCAGGATCTCCTACGAGCAGTACTTC,CASSRISYEQYF,TRBJ2-7,TRBV2,once,.
TGTGCCAGCAGCTTAGACTGGGGGGTGGACACTGAAGCTTTCTTT,CASSLDWGVDTEAFF,TRBJ1-1,TRBV7-8,.,.
TGTGCCAGCAGCTTAGTGGTCGGGAGTTTCGCAGATACGCAGTATTTT,CASSLVVGSFADTQYF,TRBJ2-3,TRBV7-9,.,.
TGTGCCACCTATCTAACAGGGGGCAACTACGAGCAGTACTTC,CATYLTGGNYEQYF,TRBJ2-7,TRBV28,few,TRBD1
TGTGCCAGCAGCTTAGGCCTGGGAGGGTCCCAGTACTTC,CASSLGLGGSQYF,TRBJ2-5,TRBV13,.,TRBD2
TGCGCCAGCAGCCTGGACAGGGACTATGGCTACACCTTC,CASSLDRDYGYTF,TRBJ1-2,TRBV5-1,.,TRBD1
TGTGCCAGCACCACGGCAGGACAGGGGGCCTATGGCTACACCTTC,CASTTAGQGAYGYTF,TRBJ1-2,TRBV9,.,TRBD1
TGCAGCGCAGGACTAGCGGGAGAGTCCGAGCAGTACTTC,CSAGLAGESEQYF,TRBJ2-7,TRBV29-1,.,TRBD2
TGTGCCAGCAGCCTACGACAGGGCGGAGGAGAGACCCAGTACTTC,CASSLRQGGGETQYF,TRBJ2-5,TRBV7-6,.,TRBD1
TGTGCCAGCAGTTCCCGACTCCTCTACAATGAGCAGTTCTTC,CASSSRLLYNEQFF,TRBJ2-1,TRBV6-5,.,.
TGCAGCGTTGCGACTAGCGGGAGGGCCTTGACGGCCGAGCAGTACTTC,CSVATSGRALTAEQYF,TRBJ2-7,TRBV29-1,.,TRBD2
TGCAGCGTTGAAGGAACTAGCGGCATCTACGAGCAGTACTTC,CSVEGTSGIYEQYF,TRBJ2-7,TRBV29-1,.,TRBD2
TGTGCCAGCAGCCGGGACTCCGCCCGGGGAAACACCATATATTTT,CASSRDSARGNTIYF,TRBJ1-3,TRBV28,once,.
TGTGCCTGGAGTGTTGGGGCAGGTCAGCCCCAGCATTTT,CAWSVGAGQPQHF,TRBJ1-5,TRBV30,.,.
TGTGCCATCAGGGGGGGGCCCGGGGAGCTGTTTTTT,CAIRGGPGELFF,TRBJ2-2,TRBV10-3,.,.
TGTGCCAGCAGCGGATCAGCGGGGGACCCCACTGAAGCTTTCTTT,CASSGSAGDPTEAFF,TRBJ1-1,TRBV6-1,.,.
TGTGCCAGCAGTGGGACAGGGATAACTGAAGCTTTCTTT,CASSGTGITEAFF,TRBJ1-1,TRBV25-1,.,TRBD1
TGTGCCAGCGCGCCCGGACAGGGAATCTCCGATGAGCAGTTCTTC,CASAPGQGISDEQFF,TRBJ2-1,TRBV25-1,.,TRBD1
TGTGCCAGCAGTCTCCGGAGACAGGGCCCGGTGGACTACACCTTC,CASSLRRQGPVDYTF,TRBJ1-2,TRBV5-4,.,TRBD1
TGTGCCAGCAGTTTTGTACCGGGACAGGGGGCGTACGAGCAGTACTTC,CASSFVPGQGAYEQYF,TRBJ2-7,TRBV28,.,TRBD1